The next 16 T cell receptor beta chains were all read from a single sample in a study of cytomegalovirus exposure and HLA in healthy donors. A multiplex PCR was run with 60 Vbeta primers and 13 Jbeta primers. Generated by immunoSEQ multiplex PCR, the TCRdb table keeps only in-frame clones and is missing some. The sample records roughly 140,000 clones, 70% to 85% being singletons. Sequencing was carried out using PBMCs. The receptors originated from a woman aged 60-75 years in good health and CMV-seropositive.

The V and J genes are TRBV28 and TRBJ2-3; perhaps TRBD1 as D (5 bases). The germline CDR1 and CDR2 sequences are MDHEN and SYDVKM. Deletions cut 6 bases from V and 2 bases from J, with 12 bases between. This CDR3 is built from 14 residues. The CDR3: CASRRGHDTDTQYF. The CDR3 coding sequence is TGTGCCAGCAGGCGAGGACACGACACAGATACGCAGTATTTT.

V and J are TRBV9 and TRBJ2-7, with 9 positions matching TRBD2. The CDR3 covers 15 residues. Germline V gives CDR1 SGDLS, CDR2 YYNGEE. V lost 0 bases and J lost 3; bases outside the gene matches: 4. The CDR3 loop reads CASSVDAGGNYEQYF. As DNA, the CDR3 is TGTGCCAGCAGCGTAGATGCGGGAGGGAACTACGAGCAGTACTTC.

The DNA for the CDR3 is TGTGCCAGCAGCTCCTGGGGAGCCTCCGGGACCCAGTACTTC. It codes for CASSSWGASGTQYF. V gene TRBV7-2 combines with J gene TRBJ2-5; a possible D gene is TRBD2 (5 bases). CDR3 length: 14 amino acids. V shed 4 bases and J shed 7 bases, with 16 bases lying between them. CDR1 and CDR2 from the germline V gene are SGHTA and FQGNSA. The full variable domain, rest sourced from reference TRBV7-2 and TRBJ2-5, is GAGVSQSPSNKVTEKGKDVELRCDPISGHTALYWYRQSLGQGLEFLIYFQGNSAPDKSGLPSDRFSAERTGGSVSTLTIQRTQQEDSAVYLCASSSWGASGTQYFGPGTRLLVL.

CDR3 sequence reads: CASSESKANQPQHF. The CDR3 DNA reads as TGCGCCAGCAGTGAGTCGAAAGCAAATCAGCCCCAGCATTTT. The gene calls are TRBV10-2 and TRBJ1-5; no clear D gene. The CDR3 is 14 amino acids. Germline V CDR1 and CDR2: WSHSY, SAAADI. Trimming took off 0 bases at V and 4 bases at J, with 7 bases between the two ends.

J is TRBJ2-7 and V is TRBV7-6, with 12 bases identical to TRBD2. The junction had 7 bases not matched to a gene; V was cut back by 1 base and J by 6 bases. CDR3 length: 16 residues. In germline, CDR1 is SGHVS, CDR2 FNYEAQ. CDR3 DNA: TGTGCCAGCAGCTTAGGCCTAGCGGGAGGGCGCAGCGAGCAGTACTTC. The encoded protein is CASSLGLAGGRSEQYF.

In nucleotides, the CDR3 is TGTGCCAGCAGTTCCCCCGCCTCGGGAGACACTGAAGCTTTCTTT. Protein: CASSSPASGDTEAFF. The chain employs TRBV28 and TRBJ1-1; D gene uncertain. Germline values: CDR1 MDHEN, CDR2 SYDVKM. The V and J ends lost 4 bases and 3 bases respectively, with 15 bases between them. The CDR3 spans 15 residues.

This clone appeared a single time. One junction end disagrees with the germline gene, perhaps due to a read error. The gene calls are TRBV7-7 and TRBJ2-1, with 8 bases identical to TRBD1. CDR3 size: 15 residues. Germline V CDR1 and CDR2: SSHAT, FNYEAQ (reference sequence). CDR3 DNA sequence: TGTGCTAGCAGTTCGGACAGGGTGGGGACGCGAGAGCAGTTCTTC. This codes for CASSSDRVGTREQFF. The full variable domain, in which reference TRBV7-7 and TRBJ2-1 provide the parts outside the CDR3, is GAGVSQSPRYKVTKRGQDVTLRCDPISSHATLYWYQQALGQGPEFLTYFNYEAQPDKSGLPSDRFSAERPEGSISTLTIQRTEQRDSAMYRCASSSDRVGTREQFFGPGTRLTVL.

The genes are TRBV28 and TRBJ2-1, with 8 nucleotides matching TRBD2. J was trimmed by 4 bases and V by 8 bases; bases with no gene match: 10. CDR3 length: 15 residues. Germline V lookup: CDR1 MDHEN, CDR2 SYDVKM. The CDR3 is CASGPRVAGYNEQFF. The CDR3 bases are TGTGCCAGCGGCCCCCGGGTAGCGGGATACAATGAGCAGTTCTTC.

This chain connects TRBV6-1 to TRBJ1-1; maybe TRBD1 (5 bases). Trimming removed 3 bases at V and 5 bases at J, with 19 bases between. This CDR3 has 16 amino acids. Germline CDR1 and CDR2: MNHNS and SASEGT. CDR3 bases: TGTGCCAGCAGTGAGTTGGTGACGGCGGGGGATACTGAAGCTTTCTTT. As protein: CASSELVTAGDTEAFF.

CDR3: CASSQTSGRRTGELFF. As DNA, the CDR3 is TGTGCCAGCAGCCAGACTAGCGGGAGAAGGACCGGGGAGCTGTTTTTT. The chain has TRBV2 and TRBJ2-2, with 12 bases fitting TRBD2. The V gene's germline CDR1 is SNHLY and CDR2 FYNNEI. The CDR3 contains 16 residues. With 6 bases clipped from V and 5 bases from J, the junction kept 7 bases outside the gene matches.

The chain uses TRBV14 and TRBJ1-1; maybe TRBD1 (6 bases). V shed 4 bases and J shed 11 bases, with 17 bases lying between them. The CDR3 is 13 residues long. Germline V CDR1 and CDR2: SGHDN, FVKESK. The CDR3 DNA reads TGTGCCAGCAGCCTCTTAGGGGGGGTAGGCGCTTTCTTT. Residues: CASSLLGGVGAFF.

The chain uses TRBV7-2 and TRBJ2-5, with D tentatively TRBD1 (6 bases). V lost 6 bases and J 4 bases, leaving 18 bases between the germline ends. The CDR3 sequence is 15 residues long. Germline V CDR1 and CDR2: SGHTA, FQGNSA. In nucleotides, the CDR3 is TGTGCCAGCAGTCAAACGGGCTTACAGGGAGAGACCCAGTACTTC. It yields the protein CASSQTGLQGETQYF. Full variable domain (remainder filled in from reference TRBV7-2 and TRBJ2-5): GAGVSQSPSNKVTEKGKDVELRCDPISGHTALYWYRQSLGQGLEFLIYFQGNSAPDKSGLPSDRFSAERTGGSVSTLTIQRTQQEDSAVYLCASSQTGLQGETQYFGPGTRLLVL.

This rearrangement joins TRBV2 to TRBJ2-1; D call uncertain. From germline, CDR1 is SNHLY and CDR2 FYNNEI. This CDR3 is 15 amino acids long. V gave up 2 bases and J gave up 9 bases, with 17 bases separating them. The CDR3 nucleotides are TGTGCCAGCAGTGAACCCAAGTCCAGGTCTACTGAGCAGTTCTTC. It translates to CASSEPKSRSTEQFF.

The chain links TRBV7-9 to TRBJ2-7; possible D gene TRBD2, 5 bases. Germline V gene sequence: CDR1 SEHNR, CDR2 FQNEAQ (reference sequence). Trimming removed 6 bases from V and 3 bases from J, with 18 bases in between. This CDR3 is 15 amino acids long. The CDR3 region is CASSRPGTEVYEQYF. The CDR3 nucleotides are TGTGCCAGCAGTCGTCCGGGAACCGAGGTCTACGAGCAGTACTTC.

The V call is TRBV27, the J call TRBJ2-1, with D unclear. There are 14 residues in the CDR3. Germline CDR1 MNHEY, CDR2 SMNVEV (reference sequence). Trimming left V 6 bases short and J 2 bases short, with 11 bases between. The CDR3 is CASSQSEAYNEQFF. The CDR3 DNA reads as TGTGCCAGCAGCCAGAGCGAAGCCTACAATGAGCAGTTCTTC.

V usage is TRBV6-4 and J usage is TRBJ2-1, with 7 positions matching TRBD1. Germline V lookup: CDR1 MRHNA, CDR2 SNTAGT. Trimming took 5 bases from V and 6 from J; bases not matched to a gene: 10. The CDR3 consists of 15 residues. Here the CDR3 reads CASSLTGAPSNEQFF. DNA of the CDR3: TGTGCCAGCAGTCTCACAGGGGCCCCCTCCAATGAGCAGTTCTTC.